This T cell receptor (beta chain) was sequenced in a study of blood T cell repertoires in COVID-19. Study in general: Samples of COVID-19 (acute and convalescent) were obtained from the United States, Italy and Spain. PBMCs, B-cell-depleted T cells, or T cells provided the cDNA or gDNA that made up the material.

Original analysis: Reference gene primer amplification in the assay estimated nucleated cell counts. Produced via immunoSEQ multiplex PCR; TCRdb's table is partial and in-frame only. V and J calls and clone size are given by that table; D and trimming were obtained from the DNA. The profile shows 150,000 to 200,000 clones, roughly 80% of them singletons. The CDR3 length is 15 residues. Germline CDR1 and CDR2: SEHNR and FQNEAQ (reference sequence). Unmatched junction bases numbered 6, after V lost 5 bases and J lost 1 base. This chain links TRBV7-9 with TRBJ1-1; 8 bases line up with TRBD1. The sequence was collected from a woman in her 70s with acute or convalescent COVID-19. The specimen was peripheral blood. Here the CDR3 DNA reads TGTGCCAGCAGCCCCGGACAGGGACGGAACACTGAAGCTTTCTTT. Protein sequence: CASSPGQGRNTEAFF. The variable domain in full, with the rest retrieved from reference TRBV7-9 and TRBJ1-1, is DTGVSQNPRHKITKRGQNVTFRCDPISEHNRLYWYRQTLGQGPEFLTYFQNEAQLEKSRLLSDRFSAERPKGSFSTLEIQRTEQGDSAMYLCASSPGQGRNTEAFFGQGTRLTVV.